One and the same sample provided the 4 T cell receptor beta chains below, sequenced in a study of metastatic and nonmetastatic thyroid tumors. TCRdb re-called the PCR reads through MiXCR. The table has fewer than 9,000 clones, about 37% seen once. Before thyroid surgery, none of the patients had received any treatment. What was sequenced was tumor tissue. These receptors all stem from a female donor with papillary thyroid cancer or a benign thyroid nodule (not recorded which). Some clones in this sample may be carry-over from other donors' samples.

By its share, this clone is medium-sized. The chain combines TRBV25-1 with TRBJ2-7; tentatively, D is TRBD2 (5 bases). The germline V gene has CDR1 MGHDK and CDR2 SYGVNS. Trimming left V 0 bases short and J 1 base short, with 16 bases between. CDR3 length: 17 amino acids. For the CDR3, the DNA is TGTGCCAGCAGTGAATATCCTCCCCGGAGGTATTCCTACGAGCAGTACTTC. Encoded protein: CASSEYPPRRYSYEQYF.

There are a few counts of this clone. V and J are TRBV27 and TRBJ2-7; 8 bases are shared with TRBD1. CDR3 length: 15 amino acids. The junction had 5 bases not matched to a gene; V was cut back by 2 bases and J by 2 bases. CDR1 and CDR2 (germline): MNHEY, SMNVEV (reference sequence). The CDR3 bases are TGTGCCAGCAGTTTAAGCAGGGGGCTCACCTACGAGCAGTACGTC. Its translation is CASSLSRGLTYEQYV.

The count of this clone is one. The V gene is TRBV7-9, the J gene TRBJ2-3, with 7 bases fitting TRBD1. Trimming removed 6 bases from V and 2 bases from J; junction bases left unmatched: 5. Germline-derived CDR1 and CDR2 are SEHNR and FQNEAQ (reference sequence). The CDR3 contains 14 residues. CDR3 loop: CASRLRGNTDTQYF. CDR3 coding DNA: TGTGCCAGCAGACTCAGGGGGAACACAGATACGCAGTATTTT.

The chain is built from TRBV27 and TRBJ1-1; 7 nucleotides align to TRBD1. Germline CDR1 is MNHEY and CDR2 is SMNVEV (reference sequence). The CDR3 runs to 13 residues. With 8 bases clipped from V and 5 bases from J, the junction kept 8 bases outside the gene matches. The CDR3 region is CASSEQGRTEAFF. The CDR3, as DNA: TGTGCCAGCTCAGAACAGGGGCGGACTGAAGCTTTCTTT.